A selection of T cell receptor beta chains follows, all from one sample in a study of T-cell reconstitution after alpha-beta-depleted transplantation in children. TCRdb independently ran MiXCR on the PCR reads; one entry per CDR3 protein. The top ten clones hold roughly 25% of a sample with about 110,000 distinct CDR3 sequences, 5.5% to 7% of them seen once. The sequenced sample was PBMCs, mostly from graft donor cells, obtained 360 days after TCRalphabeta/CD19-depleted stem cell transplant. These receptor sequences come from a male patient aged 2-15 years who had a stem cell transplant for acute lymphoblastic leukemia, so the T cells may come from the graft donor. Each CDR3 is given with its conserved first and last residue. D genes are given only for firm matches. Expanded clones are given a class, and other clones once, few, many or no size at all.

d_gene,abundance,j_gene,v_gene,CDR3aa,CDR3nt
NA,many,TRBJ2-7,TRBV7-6,CASSRTPSYEQYF,TGTGCCAGCAGCCGGACTCCCTCCTACGAGCAGTACTTC
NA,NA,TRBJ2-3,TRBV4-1,CASSQGTFTDTQYF,TGCGCCAGCAGCCAGGGGACATTCACAGATACGCAGTATTTT
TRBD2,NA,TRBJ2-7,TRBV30,CAWSPLGGSYEQYF,TGTGCCTGGAGTCCTCTGGGCGGGAGCTACGAGCAGTACTTC
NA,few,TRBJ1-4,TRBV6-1,CASSPTSGSNEKLFF,TGTGCCAGCAGTCCCACTTCTGGTTCTAATGAAAAACTGTTTTTT
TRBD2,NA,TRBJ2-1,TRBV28,CASSLFLAGGGDEQFF,TGTGCCAGCAGTTTATTCCTAGCGGGGGGGGGAGATGAGCAGTTCTTC
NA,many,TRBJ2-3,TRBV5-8,CASSFETLSTDTQYF,TGTGCCAGCAGCTTCGAGACTCTTAGCACAGATACGCAGTATTTT
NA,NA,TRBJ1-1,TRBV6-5,CASSPGDTVTEAFF,TGTGCCAGCAGCCCCGGCGACACAGTCACTGAAGCTTTCTTT
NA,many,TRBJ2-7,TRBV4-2,CASSHSVPSYEQYF,TGTGCCAGCAGCCATAGCGTACCCTCCTACGAGCAGTACTTC
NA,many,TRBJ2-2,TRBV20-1,CSARDRRTHNTGELFF,TGCAGTGCTAGAGATAGAAGGACACACAACACCGGGGAGCTGTTTTTT
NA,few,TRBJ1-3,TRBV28,CASSRGPGNTIYF,TGTGCCAGCAGTCGCGGACCTGGAAACACCATATATTTT
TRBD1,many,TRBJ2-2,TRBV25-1,CASTFRTGHTGELFF,TGTGCCAGCACTTTCAGGACAGGGCACACCGGGGAGCTGTTTTTT
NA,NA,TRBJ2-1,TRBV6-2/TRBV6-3,CASSRMRREQFF,TGTGCCAGCAGTCGCATGAGGCGTGAGCAGTTCTTC
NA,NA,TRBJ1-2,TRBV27,CASSLGRGVGYTF,TGTGCCAGCAGTTTAGGTCGTGGGGTTGGCTACACCTTC
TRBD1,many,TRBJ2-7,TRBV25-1,CASSEGLWTGPDEQYF,TGTGCCAGCAGTGAAGGGCTTTGGACAGGGCCCGACGAGCAGTACTTC
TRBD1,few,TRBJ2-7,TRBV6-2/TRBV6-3,CAGGQGLREQYF,TGTGCCGGGGGACAGGGCCTCAGGGAGCAGTACTTC
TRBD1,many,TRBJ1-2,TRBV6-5,CASSYSGTGLYGYTF,TGTGCCAGCAGTTACTCCGGGACAGGGCTCTATGGCTACACCTTC
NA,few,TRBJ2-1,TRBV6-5,CASSYSGTLNEQFF,TGTGCCAGCAGTTACTCTGGGACGCTAAATGAGCAGTTCTTC
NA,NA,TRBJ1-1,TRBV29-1,CSVEAGMNTEAFF,TGCAGCGTTGAGGCTGGAATGAACACTGAAGCTTTCTTT
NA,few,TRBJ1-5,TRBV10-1,CASSVWRVRNQPQHF,TGCGCCAGCAGTGTTTGGAGGGTTCGCAATCAGCCCCAGCATTTT
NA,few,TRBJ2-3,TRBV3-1,CASSQVGDTQYF,TGTGCCAGCAGCCAAGTAGGAGATACGCAGTATTTT
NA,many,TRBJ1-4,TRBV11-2,CASSFLERGQGADEKLFF,TGTGCCAGCAGCTTTCTCGAACGAGGGCAAGGGGCGGATGAAAAACTGTTTTTT
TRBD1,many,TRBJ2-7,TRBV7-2,CASSLAWTGGHEQYF,TGTGCCAGCAGCTTAGCGTGGACAGGGGGCCACGAGCAGTACTTC
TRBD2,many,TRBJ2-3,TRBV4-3,CASSQGPSSGGTDTQYF,TGCGCCAGCAGCCAAGGACCATCTAGCGGGGGCACAGATACGCAGTATTTT
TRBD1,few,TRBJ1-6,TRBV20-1,CSAREDREDAYNSPLHF,TGCAGTGCTAGAGAGGACAGGGAGGATGCCTATAATTCACCCCTCCACTTT
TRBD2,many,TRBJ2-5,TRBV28,CASSWTSGGGETQYF,TGTGCCAGCAGCTGGACTAGCGGGGGAGGAGAGACCCAGTACTTC
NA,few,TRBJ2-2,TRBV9,CASSARSNTGELFF,TGTGCCAGCAGCGCGAGATCGAACACCGGGGAGCTGTTTTTT
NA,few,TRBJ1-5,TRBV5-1,CASSPWSGDQPQHF,TGCGCCAGCAGCCCCTGGTCCGGGGATCAGCCCCAGCATTTT
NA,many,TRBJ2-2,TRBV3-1,CASSLLRGGELFF,TGTGCCAGCAGCCTACTGCGGGGCGGGGAGCTGTTTTTT
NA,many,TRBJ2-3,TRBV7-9,CASSPGDRTDTQYF,TGTGCCAGCAGTCCAGGGGACCGCACAGATACGCAGTATTTT
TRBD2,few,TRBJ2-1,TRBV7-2,CASSLLAGGLGEQFF,TGTGCCAGCAGCTTGCTGGCGGGGGGGCTCGGTGAGCAGTTCTTC
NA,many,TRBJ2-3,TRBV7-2,CASSPAGKLKYF,TGTGCCAGCAGCCCTGCCGGGAAGCTTAAGTATTTT
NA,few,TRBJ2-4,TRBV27,CASSLSAGRAKNIQYF,TGTGCCAGCAGTTTATCGGCAGGGCGAGCCAAAAACATTCAGTACTTC
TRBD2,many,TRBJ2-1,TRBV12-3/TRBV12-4,CASSLIAGGRNEQFF,TGTGCCAGCAGTTTAATAGCGGGGGGGCGTAATGAGCAGTTCTTC
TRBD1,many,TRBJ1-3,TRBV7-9,CASSGQVSGNTIYF,TGTGCCAGCAGCGGACAGGTTTCTGGAAACACCATATATTTT
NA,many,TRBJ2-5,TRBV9,CASSVLQGQETQYF,TGTGCCAGCAGCGTCCTACAGGGTCAAGAGACCCAGTACTTC
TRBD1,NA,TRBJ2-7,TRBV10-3,CAISDVGTGVPYEQYF,TGTGCCATCAGTGATGTTGGGACAGGGGTACCCTACGAGCAGTACTTC
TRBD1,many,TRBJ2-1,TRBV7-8,CASSRGQGRSSYNEQFF,TGTGCCAGCAGCCGAGGACAGGGGAGGAGCTCCTACAATGAGCAGTTCTTC
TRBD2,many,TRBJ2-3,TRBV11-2,CASSAWTSGSRGTDTQYF,TGTGCCAGCAGCGCCTGGACTAGCGGGAGTCGTGGCACAGATACGCAGTATTTT
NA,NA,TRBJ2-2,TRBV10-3,CAIRLSGLTGELFF,TGTGCCATCAGACTTTCAGGACTCACCGGGGAGCTGTTTTTT
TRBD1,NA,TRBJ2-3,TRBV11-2,CASSLEATGVESDTQYF,TGTGCCAGCAGCTTAGAGGCGACAGGGGTCGAATCAGATACGCAGTATTTT
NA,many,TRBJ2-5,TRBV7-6,CASSLVLEGQTQYF,TGTGCCAGCAGCTTAGTATTGGAGGGGCAGACCCAGTACTTC
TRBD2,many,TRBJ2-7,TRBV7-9,CASSFSGDGFEQYF,TGTGCCAGCAGCTTTAGCGGGGACGGATTCGAGCAGTACTTC
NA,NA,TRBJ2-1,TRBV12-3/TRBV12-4,CAFSPGALPRALVNEQFF,TGTGCCTTCAGCCCGGGGGCCCTTCCTAGAGCCTTAGTCAATGAGCAGTTCTTC
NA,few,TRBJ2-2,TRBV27,CASSFPNGELFF,TGTGCCAGCAGTTTTCCGAACGGGGAGCTGTTTTTT
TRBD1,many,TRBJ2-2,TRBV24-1,CATSDSGTENTGELFF,TGTGCCACCAGTGATTCCGGGACAGAGAACACCGGGGAGCTGTTTTTT
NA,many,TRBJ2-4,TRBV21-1,CASTPGTSAKNIQYF,TGTGCCAGCACTCCGGGGACTTCAGCCAAAAACATTCAGTACTTC
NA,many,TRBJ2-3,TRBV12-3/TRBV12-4,CASTLGAGVRDTQYF,TGTGCCAGCACCTTGGGGGCGGGAGTGAGAGATACGCAGTATTTT
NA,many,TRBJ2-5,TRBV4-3,CASSQDESPYETQYF,TGCGCCAGCAGCCAAGATGAATCCCCTTACGAGACCCAGTACTTC
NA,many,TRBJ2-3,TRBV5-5,CASTPSAPSTDTQYF,TGTGCCAGCACCCCATCGGCGCCCAGCACAGATACGCAGTATTTT
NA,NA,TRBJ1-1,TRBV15,CATSRDKGGRNTEAFF,TGTGCCACCAGCAGAGATAAAGGAGGACGTAACACTGAAGCTTTCTTT
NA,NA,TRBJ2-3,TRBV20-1,CSAALGQASTDTQYF,TGCAGTGCTGCCCTAGGGCAGGCTAGCACAGATACGCAGTATTTT
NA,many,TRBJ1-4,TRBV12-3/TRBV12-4,CASSLDPGGEKLFF,TGTGCCAGCAGTTTGGACCCCGGAGGTGAAAAACTGTTTTTT